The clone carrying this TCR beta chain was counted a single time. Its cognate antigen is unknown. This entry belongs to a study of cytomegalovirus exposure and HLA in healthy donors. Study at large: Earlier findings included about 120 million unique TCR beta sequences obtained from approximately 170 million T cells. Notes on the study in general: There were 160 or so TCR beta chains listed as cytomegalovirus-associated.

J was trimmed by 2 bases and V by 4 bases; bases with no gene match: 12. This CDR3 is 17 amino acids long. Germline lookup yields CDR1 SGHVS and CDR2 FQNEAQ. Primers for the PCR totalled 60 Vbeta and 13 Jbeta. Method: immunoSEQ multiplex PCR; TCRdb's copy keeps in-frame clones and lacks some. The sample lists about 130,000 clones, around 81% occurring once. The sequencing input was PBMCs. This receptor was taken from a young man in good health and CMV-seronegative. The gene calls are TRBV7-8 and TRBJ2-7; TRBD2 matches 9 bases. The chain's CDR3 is CASSSPWGAGGPYEQYF. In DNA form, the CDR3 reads TGTGCCAGCAGCTCCCCGTGGGGAGCGGGGGGACCCTACGAGCAGTACTTC.